These 27 T cell receptor beta chains came from one sample sequenced in a study of long-term antiretroviral therapy in people with HIV. At survey level, the immunoSEQ assay was run in its v3.0 version. Some clones are missing from TCRdb's copy, which holds only in-frame ones; the method was immunoSEQ multiplex PCR. The sample lists tens of thousands of clones, roughly 94% occurring once. The specimen was unsorted PBMCs, collected 5.3 years after starting antiretroviral therapy. The receptors here all came from a man aged 45 to 65 with HIV.

This rearrangement joins TRBV19 to TRBJ1-4; TRBD1 aligns across 9 bases. Germline V CDR1 and CDR2: LNHDA, SQIVND (reference sequence). The junction had 5 bases not matched to a gene; V was cut back by 1 base and J by 5 bases. The CDR3 is made up of 16 amino acids. The CDR3 here is CASSIADRGRNEKLFF. CDR3 DNA sequence: TGTGCCAGTAGTATAGCGGACAGGGGAAGGAATGAAAAACTGTTTTTT.

The rearrangement links TRBV7-6 to TRBJ2-5; D unclear. Germline CDR1 SGHVS, CDR2 FNYEAQ. This CDR3 is 11 amino acids long. V lost 6 bases and J lost 5, with 7 bases in between. CDR3: CASSEGETQYF. In DNA, the CDR3 is TGTGCCAGCAGTGAAGGGGAGACCCAGTACTTC.

A few counts support this clone. This chain links TRBV10-2 with TRBJ2-1; a possible D gene is TRBD1 (6 bases). The CDR3 covers 17 residues. V was cut by 2 bases and J by 7 bases, with 21 bases left in between. Germline CDR1 is WSHSY and CDR2 is SAAADI. CDR3: CASSEPRGHGVGNEQFF. Here the CDR3 DNA reads TGCGCCAGCAGTGAGCCTAGGGGACACGGCGTAGGGAATGAGCAGTTCTTC.

J is TRBJ2-1 and V is TRBV5-1; 8 nucleotides agree with TRBD2. CDR1 is SGHRS and CDR2 is YFSETQ in the germline V gene. The CDR3 runs 16 residues. The V segment lost 3 bases and the J segment 0 bases; nucleotides outside the gene matches: 5. In DNA, the CDR3 is TGCGCCAGCAGCTATTTAGCGGGGAGCTCCTACAATGAGCAGTTCTTC. Protein product: CASSYLAGSSYNEQFF.

V gene TRBV27 combines with J gene TRBJ1-1, with D tentatively TRBD1 (6 bases). Germline values: CDR1 MNHEY, CDR2 SMNVEV (reference sequence). V dropped 1 base and J dropped 8 bases, with 11 bases sitting between them. The length of the CDR3 is 13 residues. The CDR3 reads CASSLWSGQEAFF. The CDR3 DNA reads TGTGCCAGCAGTTTATGGAGTGGACAGGAAGCTTTCTTT.

The V gene is TRBV19, the J gene TRBJ2-2; no clear D gene. The CDR3 consists of 14 residues. Between the trimmed V and J ends, which lost 6 bases and 5 bases, there was a span of 13 bases. CDR1 is LNHDA, CDR2 SQIVND, per germline (reference sequence). CDR3 residues: CASSHWTVTGELFF. Here the CDR3 DNA reads TGTGCCAGTAGCCATTGGACGGTGACCGGGGAGCTGTTTTTT.

This clone came up once. This sequence joins TRBV10-1 and TRBJ2-1; tentative D call: TRBD2 (5 bases). This CDR3 has 11 amino acids. Germline values: CDR1 WNHNN, CDR2 SYGVQD (reference sequence). Trimming pared 5 bases from V and 10 bases from J, leaving 9 bases between. CDR3 DNA sequence: TGCGCCAGCAGTCGAGGACTGGAGCAGTTCTTC. It yields the protein CASSRGLEQFF.

CDR3 nucleotides: TGCGCCAGCAGCTACAGCGGGGTGGGGAAAGTGAACACTGAAGCTTTCTTT. It specifies CASSYSGVGKVNTEAFF. This rearrangement joins TRBV5-1 to TRBJ1-1; D unclear. The germline V and J ends were trimmed by 3 bases and 0 bases, with 18 bases remaining between them. The CDR3 spans 17 residues. Germline CDR1 SGHRS, CDR2 YFSETQ.

The chain employs TRBV18 and TRBJ1-6; 7 bases match TRBD1. The CDR3 is 14 residues long. J gave up 7 bases and V 5 bases, and 5 bases lay outside the gene matches. From germline, CDR1 is KGHSH and CDR2 LQKENI. DNA of the CDR3: TGTGCCAGCTCAGATTCAGGGGGAAATTCACCCCTCCACTTT. Residues: CASSDSGGNSPLHF.

V usage is TRBV5-4 and J usage is TRBJ2-4; perhaps TRBD1 as D (5 bases). The V gene's germline CDR1 is SGHNT and CDR2 YYREEE (reference sequence). The CDR3 covers 15 residues. V shed 4 bases and J shed 0 bases, with 11 bases lying between them. In nucleotides, the CDR3 is TGTGCCAGCAGCGACCGACAGATAGCCAAAAACATTCAGTACTTC. It is translated as CASSDRQIAKNIQYF.

The rearrangement joins TRBV7-2 to TRBJ1-1; TRBD1 is a possible D gene (5 bases). The CDR3 runs to 14 residues. V was pared by 5 bases and J by 5 bases, with 15 bases between. The V gene's germline CDR1 is SGHTA and CDR2 FQGNSA. The CDR3 coding sequence is TGTGCCAGCAGCCACGGGGCCCTGGGTACTGAAGCTTTCTTT. Amino acid sequence: CASSHGALGTEAFF.

The chain couples TRBV14 to TRBJ2-3; 7 bases map to TRBD2. The CDR3 consists of 14 residues. V shed 0 bases and J 5 bases; nucleotides not matched to a gene: 2. Germline V gene data show CDR1 as SGHDN and CDR2 as FVKESK. Here the CDR3 reads CASSQEGGRDTQYF. The DNA of the CDR3 is TGTGCCAGCAGCCAAGAGGGAGGGAGAGATACGCAGTATTTT. Supplemented by reference TRBV14 and TRBJ2-3, the full variable domain reads EAGVTQFPSHSVIEKGQTVTLRCDPISGHDNLYWYRRVMGKEIKFLLHFVKESKQDESGMPNNRFLAERTGGTYSTLKVQPAELEDSGVYFCASSQEGGRDTQYFGPGTRLTVL.

V and J are TRBV7-2 and TRBJ2-3; 11 bases fit TRBD1. The CDR3 is 15 amino acids. Germline trimming cut 2 bases from V and 4 bases from J; bases unmatched to any gene: 2. The germline gives CDR1 SGHTA, CDR2 FQGNSA. This CDR3 is CASSLSGQGADTQYF. The CDR3 bases are TGTGCCAGCAGCTTATCGGGACAGGGGGCAGATACGCAGTATTTT.

CDR3: CASSLGDRVGNQPQHF. Written as DNA, the CDR3 is TGTGCCAGCAGCTTAGGAGACAGGGTGGGCAATCAGCCCCAGCATTTT. The chain has TRBV7-2 and TRBJ1-5, with TRBD1 identical over 7 bases. The germline V gene has CDR1 SGHTA and CDR2 FQGNSA. The CDR3 sequence is 16 residues long. After removal of 1 base from V and 2 bases from J, the junction contained 5 bases not matched to a gene.

The V call is TRBV5-1, the J call TRBJ2-7, with 9 nucleotides matching TRBD2. The CDR3 runs to 15 residues. J lost 3 bases, V lost 3 bases, and 7 bases had no gene match. CDR1 and CDR2 from the germline V gene are SGHRS and YFSETQ. In DNA form, the CDR3 reads TGCGCCAGCAGCTATACTAGCGGGTCCCGCTACGAGCAGTACTTC. Its protein is CASSYTSGSRYEQYF.

The V call is TRBV28, the J call TRBJ2-7, with TRBD2 identical over 7 bases. Losses at the gene ends were 8 bases for V and 3 bases for J; bases not matched to a gene: 4. Germline V gene lookup returns CDR1 MDHEN and CDR2 SYDVKM. The CDR3 extends over 12 amino acids. For the CDR3, the DNA is TGTGCCAGCGAAGCGGGGCACTACGAGCAGTACTTC. This codes for CASEAGHYEQYF.

The CDR3 bases are TGTGCCTGGAGTGGGACAGGCCAAAATCAGCCCCAGCATTTT. This encodes CAWSGTGQNQPQHF. The rearrangement links TRBV30 to TRBJ1-5, with 7 bases fitting TRBD1. The CDR3 spans 14 residues. With 1 base clipped from V and 4 bases from J, the junction kept 4 bases outside the gene matches. Germline V gene sequence: CDR1 GTSNPN, CDR2 SVGIG (reference sequence). Using reference TRBV30 and TRBJ1-5 for the parts outside the CDR3, the full variable domain is SQTIHQWPATLVQPVGSPLSLECTVEGTSNPNLYWYRQAAGRGLQLLFYSVGIGQISSEVPQNLSASRPQDRQFILSSKKLLLSDSGFYLCAWSGTGQNQPQHFGDGTRLSIL.

The chain combines TRBV11-2 with TRBJ1-5; TRBD1 aligns across 9 bases. The CDR3 length is 17 residues. V gave up 6 bases and J gave up 2 bases; unmatched junction bases: 11. In germline, CDR1 is SGHAT, CDR2 FQNNGV. The CDR3 spells CASSKTVQGAGNQPQHF. The CDR3 coding sequence is TGTGCCAGCAGTAAAACTGTACAGGGGGCTGGCAATCAGCCCCAGCATTTT. The variable domain in full, completed from reference TRBV11-2 and TRBJ1-5, reads EAGVAQSPRYKIIEKRQSVAFWCNPISGHATLYWYQQILGQGPKLLIQFQNNGVVDDSQLPKDRFSAERLKGVDSTLKIQPAKLEDSAVYLCASSKTVQGAGNQPQHFGDGTRLSIL.

Only one count was recorded for this clone. The chain has TRBV4-3 and TRBJ2-1; a weak D match, TRBD1 (7 bases). Per germline, CDR1 LGHNA and CDR2 YSLEER. This CDR3 is built from 15 residues. Trimming took 1 base from V and 8 from J, leaving 15 bases between them. Here the CDR3 reads CASSQVRGALDEQFF. CDR3 sequence (DNA): TGCGCCAGCAGCCAAGTCAGGGGGGCCCTCGATGAGCAGTTCTTC.

The CDR3 spells CASSSTGTDTQYF. CDR3 in DNA: TGTGCCAGCAGCTCGACAGGGACAGATACGCAGTATTTT. The gene calls are TRBV7-3 and TRBJ2-3; the match to TRBD1 covers 7 bases. The CDR3 has 13 residues. Losses at the gene ends were 4 bases for V and 3 bases for J; bases not matched to a gene: 1. Germline-derived CDR1 and CDR2 are SGHTA and FQGTGA. The full variable domain, with the rest looked up from reference TRBV7-3 and TRBJ2-3, is GAGVSQTPSNKVTEKGKYVELRCDPISGHTALYWYRQSLGQGPEFLIYFQGTGAADDSGLPNDRFFAVRPEGSVSTLKIQRTERGDSAVYLCASSSTGTDTQYFGPGTRLTVL.

This chain uses TRBV5-8 with TRBJ1-2; D is possibly TRBD1 (6 bases). In germline, CDR1 is SGHTS, CDR2 YDEGEE. This CDR3 contains 14 residues. V was clipped by 6 bases and J by 8 bases, with 20 bases between them. The CDR3 DNA reads as TGTGCCAGCACCTTAAGGGGGTCAGACGGCGGCTACACCTTC. Protein sequence: CASTLRGSDGGYTF.

In this sample, this clone turned up once. This chain uses TRBV29-1 with TRBJ2-7; 9 bases agree with TRBD1. V shed 7 bases, J shed 5 bases, and the junction held 6 bases outside the gene matches. Looked up from germline, CDR1 is SQVTM and CDR2 is ANQGSEA. The CDR3 contains 12 residues. DNA for the CDR3: TGCAGCGCTGGACAGGGGATCAACGAGCAGTACTTC. This gives the protein CSAGQGINEQYF.

This clone has only one observation. The chain is built from TRBV6-5 and TRBJ2-7; the match to TRBD1 covers 7 bases. Germline CDR1 MNHEY, CDR2 SVGAGI. V gave up 6 bases and J gave up 0 bases; unmatched junction bases: 5. There are 14 residues in the CDR3. The CDR3 DNA reads TGTGCCAGCAGAACAGGGGTCAGCTCCTACGAGCAGTACTTC. Encoded protein: CASRTGVSSYEQYF.

CDR3 sequence (DNA): TGTGCCAGTAGTATTGGGACAGCGAAACAAGAGACCCAGTACTTC. Protein: CASSIGTAKQETQYF. The chain recombines TRBV19 with TRBJ2-5, with 7 bases aligning to TRBD1. V lost 3 bases, J lost 2 bases, and 6 bases stayed unmatched. Germline CDR1 reads LNHDA; CDR2 reads SQIVND (reference sequence). The CDR3 totals 15 residues.

The DNA for the CDR3 is TGCGCCAGCAGCGCCACTAGCGGGGGGCATACGCAGTATTTT. Its translation is CASSATSGGHTQYF. The V and J genes are TRBV4-3 and TRBJ2-3; 12 positions match TRBD2. Looked up from germline, CDR1 is LGHNA and CDR2 is YSLEER. V shed 5 bases and J 7 bases; nucleotides not matched to a gene: 4. The CDR3 has 14 amino acids.

This clone occurred a few times. This sequence joins TRBV11-2 and TRBJ1-1; tentative D call: TRBD1 (5 bases). Per germline, CDR1 SGHAT and CDR2 FQNNGV. Trimming removed 0 bases at V and 5 bases at J, with 19 bases between. The CDR3 is made up of 17 amino acids. In DNA, the CDR3 is TGTGCCAGCAGCTTAGAGAGATTTCAATACGGGGGGACTGAAGCTTTCTTT. Protein: CASSLERFQYGGTEAFF.

Turning to this clone: Because the CDR3's place on the DNA is in doubt, the DNA is left out and the CDR3 is given as listed by TCRdb. The chain links TRBV27 to TRBJ1-6. The CDR3 is 13 amino acids long, termini counted. Germline CDR1 reads MNHEY; CDR2 reads SMNVEV (reference sequence). CDR3 sequence: CASSSSGNSPLHF.